This T cell receptor beta chain comes out of a study of cytomegalovirus exposure and HLA in healthy donors. Findings and caveats of the study: Most TCR sequences were rare, but some public TCRs occurred in many donors.

Note on this clone: The antigen remains undetermined.

Germline V gene data show CDR1 as MNHNY and CDR2 as SVGAGI (reference sequence). Deletions cut 6 bases from V and 1 base from J, with 13 bases between. The CDR3 is 16 residues long. The table came from immunoSEQ multiplex PCR; TCRdb's copy has only in-frame clones and leaves some out. The sample records more than 100,000 clones, more than 75% being singletons. V usage is TRBV6-6 and J usage is TRBJ2-6; tentatively, D is TRBD2 (5 bases). The specimen was PBMCs. The clonotype originates from a young woman in good health and CMV-seropositive. Here the CDR3 DNA reads TGTGCCAGCAGACAACTCAGCGGTTCTGGGGCCAACGTCCTGACTTTC. This translates into CASRQLSGSGANVLTF.